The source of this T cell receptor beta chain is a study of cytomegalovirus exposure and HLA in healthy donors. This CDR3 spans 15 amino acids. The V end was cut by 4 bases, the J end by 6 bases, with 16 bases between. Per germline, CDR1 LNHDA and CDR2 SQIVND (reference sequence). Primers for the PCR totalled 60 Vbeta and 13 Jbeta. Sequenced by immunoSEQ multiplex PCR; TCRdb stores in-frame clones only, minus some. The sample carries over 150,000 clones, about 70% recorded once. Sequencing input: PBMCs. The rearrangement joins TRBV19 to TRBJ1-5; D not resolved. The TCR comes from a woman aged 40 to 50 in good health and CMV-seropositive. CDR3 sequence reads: CASSTRLSGGQPQHF. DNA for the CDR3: TGTGCCAGTAGTACACGCCTCTCGGGTGGTCAGCCCCAGCATTTT. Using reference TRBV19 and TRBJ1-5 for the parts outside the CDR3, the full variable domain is DGGITQSPKYLFRKEGQNVTLSCEQNLNHDAMYWYRQDPGQGLRLIYYSQIVNDFQKGDIAEGYSVSREKKESFPLTVTSAQKNPTAFYLCASSTRLSGGQPQHFGDGTRLSIL.